This is a list of T cell receptor beta chains from one sample in a study of blood T cell repertoires in COVID-19. The table came from immunoSEQ multiplex PCR; TCRdb's copy has only in-frame clones and leaves some out. There are about 210,000 clones in the sample; less than 85% occur only once, and roughly 7% lies in the top ten. Sequences were obtained from peripheral blood. The source of these receptors is a woman older than 75 with COVID-19, enrolled during active disease. Both conserved end residues are part of each CDR3. D genes are given only for firm matches. Clone size is shown for a subset of rows, as once, few, many or a class of expanded clone.

-,TRBJ2-5,-,TRBV2,CASSDRQETQYF,TGTGCCAGCAGTGACAGACAAGAGACCCAGTACTTC
-,TRBJ2-7,TRBD2,TRBV6-2/TRBV6-3,CASSYSRKREGRYEQYF,TGTGCCAGCAGTTACTCACGTAAGCGGGAGGGGAGGTACGAGCAGTACTTC
-,TRBJ2-7,TRBD2,TRBV13,CASSYGTSGPYEQYF,TGTGCCAGCAGCTACGGGACTAGCGGCCCCTACGAGCAGTACTTC
-,TRBJ2-3,-,TRBV7-6,CASSSLGGRTDTQYF,TGTGCCAGCAGCTCCCTGGGGGGGCGCACAGATACGCAGTATTTT
few,TRBJ2-1,TRBD1,TRBV5-1,CASSPRTGTSYNEQFF,TGCGCCAGCAGCCCAAGGACAGGGACCTCCTACAATGAGCAGTTCTTC
-,TRBJ1-4,-,TRBV5-1,CASSATGATDEKLFF,TGCGCCAGCAGCGCGACAGGAGCCACTGACGAAAAACTGTTTTTT
-,TRBJ2-1,TRBD2,TRBV4-2,CASSQTSGGHVEQFF,TGTGCCAGCAGCCAAACTAGCGGGGGCCATGTTGAGCAGTTCTTC
-,TRBJ2-3,-,TRBV29-1,CSLLGLAEGTDTQYF,TGCAGCCTACTCGGGCTAGCAGAAGGCACAGATACGCAGTATTTT
-,TRBJ1-5,-,TRBV18,CASSAPTGPQHF,TGTGCCAGCTCCGCCCCGACAGGCCCCCAGCATTTT
-,TRBJ2-7,TRBD1,TRBV28,CASGSTGDSYEQYF,TGTGCCAGCGGTTCAACAGGGGATTCCTACGAGCAGTACTTC
few,TRBJ1-4,TRBD1,TRBV28,CASSQGQGREKLFF,TGTGCCAGCAGTCAAGGACAGGGCAGAGAAAAACTGTTTTTT
-,TRBJ1-6,-,TRBV19,CASALAGRNSPLHF,TGTGCCAGTGCCCTCGCGGGGCGGAATTCACCCCTCCACTTT
-,TRBJ2-2,-,TRBV6-5,CASRGSGRTGELFF,TGTGCCAGCAGGGGGAGTGGTCGCACCGGGGAGCTGTTTTTT